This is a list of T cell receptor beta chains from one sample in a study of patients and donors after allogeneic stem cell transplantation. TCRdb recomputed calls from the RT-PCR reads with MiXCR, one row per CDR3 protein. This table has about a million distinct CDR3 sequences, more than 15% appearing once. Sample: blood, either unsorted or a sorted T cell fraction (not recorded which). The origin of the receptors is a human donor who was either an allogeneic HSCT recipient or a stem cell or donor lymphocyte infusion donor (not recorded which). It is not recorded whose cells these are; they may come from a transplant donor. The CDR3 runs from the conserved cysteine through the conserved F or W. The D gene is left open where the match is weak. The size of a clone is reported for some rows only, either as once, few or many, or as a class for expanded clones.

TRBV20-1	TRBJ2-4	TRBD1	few	CSATAGTVQYQNIQYF	TGCAGTGCTACCGCAGGGACAGTGCAGTACCAAAACATTCAGTACTTC
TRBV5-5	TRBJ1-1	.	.	CASSLETFEAFF	TGTGCCAGCAGCTTGGAGACATTTGAAGCTTTCTTT
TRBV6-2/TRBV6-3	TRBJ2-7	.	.	CASSLSGLLSYEQYF	TGTGCCAGCAGTCTCTCGGGACTCCTCTCCTACGAGCAGTACTTC
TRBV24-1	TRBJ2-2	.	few	CATAEGGTGELFF	TGTGCCACCGCGGAGGGTGGCACCGGGGAGCTGTTTTTT
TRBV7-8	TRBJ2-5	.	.	CASSLGERAQETQYF	TGTGCCAGCAGCTTAGGGGAGAGAGCCCAAGAGACCCAGTACTTC
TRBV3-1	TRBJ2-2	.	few	CASSQTLSGELFF	TGTGCCAGCAGCCAGACTCTCAGCGGGGAGCTGTTTTTT
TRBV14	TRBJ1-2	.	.	CASSKREGLYYGYTF	TGTGCCAGCAGCAAGAGGGAGGGACTTTACTATGGCTACACCTTC
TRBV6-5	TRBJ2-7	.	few	CASSYSGTQSYEQYF	TGTGCCAGCAGTTACTCAGGGACACAATCCTACGAGCAGTACTTC
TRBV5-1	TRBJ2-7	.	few	CASSYDTYEQYF	TGCGCCAGCAGCTATGACACATACGAGCAGTACTTC
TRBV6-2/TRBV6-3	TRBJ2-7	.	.	CASSLSPREQYF	TGTGCCAGCAGTCTCTCTCCTCGGGAGCAGTACTTC
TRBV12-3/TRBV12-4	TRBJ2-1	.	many	CASRSGLTNEQFF	TGTGCCAGCAGGTCCGGACTCACCAATGAGCAGTTCTTC
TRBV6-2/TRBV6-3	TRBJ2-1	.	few	CASSSGGRVINEQFF	TGTGCCAGCAGTTCCGGGGGGCGGGTGATCAATGAGCAGTTCTTC
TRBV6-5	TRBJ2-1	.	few	CASSYSRGGAGNSYNEQFF	TGTGCCAGCAGTTACTCGAGAGGGGGCGCGGGAAACTCCTACAATGAGCAGTTCTTC
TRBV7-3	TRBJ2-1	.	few	CASTPDGSYNEQFF	TGTGCCAGTACGCCGGACGGCTCCTACAATGAGCAGTTCTTC
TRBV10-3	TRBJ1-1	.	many	CAIKYREYTEAFF	TGTGCCATCAAGTACAGGGAATACACTGAAGCTTTCTTT
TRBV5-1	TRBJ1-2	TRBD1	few	CASSLVGQGAVYGYTF	TGCGCCAGCAGCTTGGTGGGACAGGGGGCTGTCTATGGCTACACCTTC
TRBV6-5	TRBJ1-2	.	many	CASSHRNYGYTF	TGTGCCAGCAGCCACAGAAACTATGGCTACACCTTC
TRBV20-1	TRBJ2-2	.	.	CSARGDSLAGELFF	TGCAGTGCTAGGGGAGACAGTCTAGCCGGGGAGCTGTTTTTT
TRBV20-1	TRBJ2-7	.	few	CSASGARSPYEQYF	TGCAGTGCTAGTGGGGCTAGGTCCCCCTACGAGCAGTACTTC
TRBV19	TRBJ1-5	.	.	CASSIVESLGNQPQHF	TGTGCCAGTAGTATTGTTGAGTCTTTGGGCAATCAGCCCCAGCATTTT
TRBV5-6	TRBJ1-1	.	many	CASSPRRRNTEAFF	TGTGCCAGCAGCCCTCGACGGCGGAACACTGAAGCTTTCTTT
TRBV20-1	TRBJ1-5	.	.	CSARPLLQPQHF	TGCAGTGCTAGACCCCTGCTTCAGCCCCAGCATTTT
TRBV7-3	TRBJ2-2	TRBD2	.	CASSTPSGLGGTGELFF	TGTGCCAGCAGCACCCCCTCGGGACTAGGGGGGACCGGGGAGCTGTTTTTT
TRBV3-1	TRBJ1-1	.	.	CASGVRGFGEAFF	TGTGCCAGCGGGGTGAGGGGGTTTGGTGAAGCTTTCTTT
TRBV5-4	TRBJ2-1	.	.	CASSSGLRSNEQFF	TGTGCCAGCAGCTCGGGGCTCCGGAGCAATGAGCAGTTCTTC
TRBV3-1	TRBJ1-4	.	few	CASSQVLAKIPGHNEKLFF	TGTGCCAGCAGCCAAGTTCTCGCGAAGATTCCAGGGCATAATGAAAAACTGTTTTTT
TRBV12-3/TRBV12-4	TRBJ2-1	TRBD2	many	CASTSLAGVPNEQFF	TGTGCCAGCACCTCACTAGCGGGAGTCCCCAATGAGCAGTTCTTC
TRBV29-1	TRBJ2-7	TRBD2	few	CSVGVMGLAGSNPYEQYF	TGCAGCGTTGGAGTAATGGGACTAGCGGGATCAAACCCCTACGAGCAGTACTTC